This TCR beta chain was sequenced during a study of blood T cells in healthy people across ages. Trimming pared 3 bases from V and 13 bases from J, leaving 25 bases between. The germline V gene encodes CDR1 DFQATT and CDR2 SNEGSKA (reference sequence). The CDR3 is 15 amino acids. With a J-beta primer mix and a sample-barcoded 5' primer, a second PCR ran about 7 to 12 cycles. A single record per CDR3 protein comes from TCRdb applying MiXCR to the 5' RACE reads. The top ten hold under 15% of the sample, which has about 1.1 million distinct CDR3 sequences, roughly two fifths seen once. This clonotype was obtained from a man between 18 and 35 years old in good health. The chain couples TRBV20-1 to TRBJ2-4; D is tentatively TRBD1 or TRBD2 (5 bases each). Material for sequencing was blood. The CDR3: CSARPEGHPGNEQYF. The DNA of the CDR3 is TGCAGTGCTAGGCCAGAGGGGCATCCGGGCAATGAGCAGTACTTC.